Presented here are 21 T cell receptor beta chains from one specimen sequenced in a study of OX40 agonist ivuxolimab in advanced cancers. Assay used: immunoSEQ multiplex PCR; TCRdb lists only in-frame clones, some missing. The sample yields about 79,000 clones, around 92% seen once. This specimen consisted of CD4+ or CD8+ T cells sorted from blood, obtained in a trial of the OX40 agonist ivuxolimab. These receptor sequences come from an adult with an advanced solid tumor such as melanoma, head and neck, liver or kidney cancer.

The genes are TRBV28 and TRBJ1-4, with 7 bases lining up with TRBD1. The germline gives CDR1 MDHEN, CDR2 SYDVKM. V dropped 4 bases and J dropped 6; count of bases not matched to a gene: 8. CDR3 length: 15 residues. The CDR3 sequence: CASSWDSTPDEKLFF. Written as DNA, the CDR3 is TGTGCCAGCAGTTGGGACAGCACTCCTGATGAAAAACTGTTTTTT. Supplemented by reference TRBV28 and TRBJ1-4, the full variable domain reads DVKVTQSSRYLVKRTGEKVFLECVQDMDHENMFWYRQDPGLGLRLIYFSYDVKMKEKGDIPEGYSVSREKKERFSLILESASTNQTSMYLCASSWDSTPDEKLFFGSGTQLSVL.

Regarding this clone: The junction departs from germline at one end; a sequencing error may be responsible. The chain carries TRBV7-7 and TRBJ2-1; possibly TRBD1 for D (5 bases). Looked up from germline, CDR1 is SSHAT and CDR2 is FNYEAQ (reference sequence). The CDR3 runs 13 residues. In nucleotides, the CDR3 is TGTGCTAGCAGCTTAGACAGCTACAATGAGCAGTTCTTC. It yields the protein CASSLDSYNEQFF.

V is TRBV5-1 and J is TRBJ2-1, with D perhaps TRBD2 (6 bases). Germline V lookup: CDR1 SGHRS, CDR2 YFSETQ. Trimming cost V 0 bases and J 1 base, with 11 bases left between them. The CDR3 is made up of 16 amino acids. The CDR3 protein is CASSLAGDPSYNEQFF. As DNA, the CDR3 is TGCGCCAGCAGCTTGGCGGGGGACCCTTCCTACAATGAGCAGTTCTTC.

The chain recombines TRBV10-3 with TRBJ2-7; 12 bases align to TRBD2. Germline CDR1 ENHRY, CDR2 SYGVKD. The CDR3 length is 16 residues. With V trimmed by 6 bases and J by 2 bases, 8 bases remained unmatched. The CDR3 is CAIRPGLAGPTYEQYF. In DNA, the CDR3 is TGTGCCATCAGACCAGGACTAGCGGGACCAACCTACGAGCAGTACTTC.

This clone was counted once. The chain couples TRBV4-2 to TRBJ2-7, with D possibly being TRBD2 (6 bases). The V and J ends lost 6 bases and 4 bases respectively, with 16 bases between them. Germline V CDR1 and CDR2: LGHNA, YNFKEQ. There are 14 residues in the CDR3. DNA for the CDR3: TGTGCCAGCAGTCGGGAGCTCGGGGTTTACGAGCAGTACTTC. This codes for CASSRELGVYEQYF.

The chain couples TRBV2 to TRBJ1-5, with D perhaps matching TRBD1 (5 bases). This CDR3 region has 14 residues. With 4 bases removed from V and 7 bases from J, the gap between germline ends came to 14 bases. Germline V gives CDR1 SNHLY, CDR2 FYNNEI. The CDR3 nucleotides read TGTGCCAGCAGTGGGGGAGGGGATGGACAGCCCCAGCATTTT. It encodes CASSGGGDGQPQHF.

The chain has TRBV5-1 and TRBJ1-2; TRBD1 agrees at 10 bases. Trimming at V came to 0 bases and at J to 3 bases, leaving 2 bases not matched to a gene. The germline CDR1 and CDR2 sequences are SGHRS and YFSETQ. The CDR3 is 15 amino acids. For the CDR3, the DNA is TGCGCCAGCAGCTTGGGGGGACAGGGGTACTATGGCTACACCTTC. Translating gives CASSLGGQGYYGYTF.

V usage is TRBV18 and J usage is TRBJ1-4, with unresolved D. Germline CDR1 KGHSH, CDR2 LQKENI. V lost 2 bases to trimming and J lost 8 bases, with 9 bases between them. The CDR3 totals 13 residues. The CDR3 sequence is CASSPLLREKLFF. The CDR3 nucleotides are TGTGCCAGCTCACCATTGCTTCGGGAAAAACTGTTTTTT.

This chain connects TRBV11-2 to TRBJ2-5; 8 bases fit TRBD2. After removal of 5 bases from V and 5 bases from J, the junction contained 7 bases not matched to a gene. The V gene's germline CDR1 is SGHAT and CDR2 FQNNGV. This CDR3 region has 14 residues. The CDR3 nucleotides read TGTGCCAGCAGCGAAACCAGACTAGCGGAGACCCAGTACTTC. This translates into CASSETRLAETQYF.

The V gene is TRBV19, the J gene TRBJ2-7, with 7 bases lining up with TRBD2. The V gene end was trimmed by 1 base and the J gene end by 7 bases; junction bases not matched to a gene: 7. CDR3 size: 14 residues. The germline gives CDR1 LNHDA, CDR2 SQIVND (reference sequence). Here the CDR3 DNA reads TGTGCCAGTAGTATAGCGGGAGGAGCGAGGGAGCAGTACTTC. Protein product: CASSIAGGAREQYF.

The chain employs TRBV10-3 and TRBJ1-4; D may be TRBD1 (5 bases). CDR1 is ENHRY, CDR2 SYGVKD, per germline. This CDR3 region has 13 residues. V lost 3 bases to trimming and J lost 8 bases, with 10 bases between them. The CDR3 spells CAISDRDGEKLFF. In nucleotides, the CDR3 is TGTGCCATCAGTGACAGGGATGGGGAAAAACTGTTTTTT.

This chain links TRBV28 with TRBJ2-3; TRBD2 agrees at 7 bases. The germline gives CDR1 MDHEN, CDR2 SYDVKM. Trimming removed 6 bases from V and 3 bases from J; junction bases left unmatched: 12. This CDR3 contains 16 residues. Written as DNA, the CDR3 is TGTGCCAGCAGCCGTACTAGCGCCCTAGGGACAGATACGCAGTATTTT. Its protein is CASSRTSALGTDTQYF.

CDR3 in DNA: TGTGCCAGTAGTATTAGGCCCACAGATACGCAGTATTTT. This translates into CASSIRPTDTQYF. The chain links TRBV19 to TRBJ2-3; no clear D. The germline V gene encodes CDR1 LNHDA and CDR2 SQIVND (reference sequence). V lost 3 bases to trimming and J lost 2 bases, with 6 bases between them. The CDR3 consists of 13 residues.

This clone was observed a handful of times. The genes are TRBV7-8 and TRBJ2-7; unclear D gene. This CDR3 is built from 15 residues. Per germline, CDR1 SGHVS and CDR2 FQNEAQ. V lost 2 bases and J lost 3, with 14 bases in between. For the CDR3, the DNA is TGTGCCAGCAGCTTAAGGCCCCTCGATTTCTACGAGCAGTACTTC. It specifies CASSLRPLDFYEQYF.

V is TRBV19 and J is TRBJ1-3; TRBD1 aligns across 9 bases. Per the germline V gene, CDR1 is LNHDA and CDR2 is SQIVND (reference sequence). The V gene end was trimmed by 4 bases and the J gene end by 0 bases; junction bases not matched to a gene: 4. The CDR3 length is 16 residues. The CDR3 sequence is CASSRTGVLSGNTIYF. The CDR3 DNA follows: TGTGCCAGTAGTAGGACAGGGGTCCTCTCTGGAAACACCATATATTTT.

J is TRBJ2-1 and V is TRBV19, with D possibly being TRBD1 (5 bases). CDR1 LNHDA and CDR2 SQIVND come from the germline V gene (reference sequence). The CDR3 length is 14 residues. The ends were cut back, 3 bases at V and 4 bases at J, with 10 bases in the middle. CDR3 sequence: CASSIGRTYNEQFF. The CDR3 DNA reads TGTGCCAGTAGTATCGGCAGGACATACAATGAGCAGTTCTTC.

This rearrangement joins TRBV9 to TRBJ2-1; D possibly corresponds to TRBD2 (5 bases). V was pared by 0 bases and J by 2 bases, with 6 bases between. CDR3 length: 14 residues. Germline values: CDR1 SGDLS, CDR2 YYNGEE. DNA for the CDR3: TGTGCCAGCAGCGTAGAACTAGCCTACAATGAGCAGTTCTTC. Residues: CASSVELAYNEQFF.

The chain employs TRBV4-1 and TRBJ1-4; 7 bases line up with TRBD1. CDR1 is MGHRA, CDR2 YSYEKL, per germline. There are 16 residues in the CDR3. V shed 1 base and J 3 bases; nucleotides not matched to a gene: 5. CDR3 DNA: TGCGCCAGCAGCCAAGGAGACAGGGTCCCTAATGAAAAACTGTTTTTT. This translates into CASSQGDRVPNEKLFF.

This chain links TRBV6-6 with TRBJ1-1; the D gene is possibly TRBD1 (6 bases). Germline CDR1 reads MNHNY; CDR2 reads SVGAGI (reference sequence). The length of the CDR3 is 14 residues. V was cut by 4 bases and J by 0 bases, with 9 bases left in between. CDR3 region: CASSLDRLNTEAFF. The CDR3 DNA reads TGTGCCAGCAGTTTGGACAGACTGAACACTGAAGCTTTCTTT.

The V and J genes are TRBV9 and TRBJ2-4; the match to TRBD1 covers 9 bases. V trimming: 0 bases; J trimming: 9 bases; junction bases outside the gene matches: 22. CDR3 size: 20 residues. Germline V gene data show CDR1 as SGDLS and CDR2 as YYNGEE. CDR3 bases: TGTGCCAGCAGCGTAGACGTCGGGACAGGGCTGAGTCTAGCATCTGGCATTCAGTACTTC. Its protein is CASSVDVGTGLSLASGIQYF.

V gene TRBV10-3 combines with J gene TRBJ2-5, with D possibly matching TRBD2 (5 bases). CDR1 is ENHRY and CDR2 is SYGVKD in the germline V gene. The V end lost 8 bases, the J end lost 1 base, and 11 bases lay between the germline ends. The CDR3 extends over 13 amino acids. The CDR3 coding sequence is TGTGCCATCCAGTTAAGCGGCCAAGAGACCCAGTACTTC. This sequence encodes CAIQLSGQETQYF.